This TCR beta chain came from a study of blood T cells in healthy people across ages. Alongside a J-beta primer mix, a sample-barcoded 5' primer served in a second PCR lasting about 7 to 12 cycles. From the 5' RACE reads, TCRdb called clonotypes with MiXCR, one entry per CDR3 protein. The sample shows roughly 800,000 distinct CDR3 sequences, roughly 64% of them seen only once. Donors were systemically healthy Caucasian individuals from Russia aged roughly 6 to 100 years. Per sample, no less than 5 micrograms of total RNA were extracted. In its sample, this clonotype was seen a few times. The antigen remains undetermined. Broader study findings: Samples with more naive T cells showed higher observed beta diversity. The fall in TCR beta diversity per million T cells was roughly linear with age.

Looked up from germline, CDR1 is SGDLS and CDR2 is YYNGEE. The CDR3 covers 16 residues. V was clipped by 2 bases and J by 4 bases; unmatched bases: 7. Input material: blood. The chain joins TRBV9 to TRBJ2-1, with TRBD2 identical over 9 bases. The receptor's source is a man aged 30-40 years in good health. The CDR3 DNA is TGTGCCAGCAGCGTTGCCGCCAGCGGGGGGTACAATGAGCAGTTCTTC. It encodes CASSVAASGGYNEQFF.